This passage covers 9 T cell receptor beta chains from one sample sequenced in a study of regulatory T cells in long-lasting Graves disease. Time point defined: newly diagnosed GD, antithyroid drugs for less than 3 months. From PBMCs, RNA was extracted and then used to make the TCR library. CDR3 regions were amplified by Arm-PCR using iRepertoire HTBI primers to build TCR beta libraries. TCRdb used MiXCR to reprocess the multiplex PCR reads, holding one entry per CDR3 protein. In the table there are a few hundred thousand distinct CDR3 sequences, around 11% of which are singletons. This sample was shared with a second study, whose subject was T cells in Graves' hyperthyroidism and ophthalmopathy.

Material: peripheral blood mononuclear cells (PBMCs), obtained at new diagnosis, from a patient treated with antithyroid drugs. Receptors originate from a woman under 30 with Graves disease.

This chain links TRBV4-2 with TRBJ2-4, with 9 bases matching TRBD1. Germline V gene lookup returns CDR1 LGHNA and CDR2 YNFKEQ. The CDR3 runs to 14 residues. With V trimmed by 2 bases and J by 7 bases, 3 bases remained unmatched. CDR3 region: CASSQTGGMNIQYF. CDR3 DNA: TGTGCCAGCAGCCAAACAGGGGGCATGAACATTCAGTACTTC.

This clonotype occurred many times. V usage is TRBV2 and J usage is TRBJ1-2, with D uncertain. This CDR3 is built from 13 residues. Germline CDR1 SNHLY, CDR2 FYNNEI. V lost 7 bases and J 0 bases, leaving 9 bases between the germline ends. The CDR3 sequence is CASKDSANYGYTF. The CDR3 DNA reads TGTGCCAGCAAGGACTCAGCTAACTATGGCTACACCTTC.

About this clonotype itself: This likely stems from a read error, as it lies one base from a far larger clone. This rearrangement joins TRBV11-2 to TRBJ2-5, with 12 bases matching TRBD2. Trimming cost V 5 bases and J 11 bases; bases outside gene matches: 3. The CDR3 totals 12 residues. Germline V lookup: CDR1 SGHAT, CDR2 FQNNGV. The chain's CDR3 is CASSPSGRGQYF. DNA of the CDR3: TGTGCCAGCAGCCCTAGCGGGAGGGGGCAGTACTTC.

This clonotype appeared many times. The rearrangement uses TRBV13 and TRBJ2-7; TRBD2 matches 10 bases. CDR1 and CDR2 (germline): PRHDT, FYEKMQ (reference sequence). The CDR3 sequence is 18 residues long. The J segment lost 1 base and the V segment lost 5 bases, leaving 14 bases of the junction unmatched. CDR3 protein: CASSPILPGLALSYEQYF. Here the CDR3 DNA reads TGTGCCAGCAGCCCTATCCTCCCGGGACTAGCGCTATCCTACGAGCAGTACTTC.

This clonotype was seen ten or more times. The rearrangement uses TRBV5-1 and TRBJ1-2; TRBD1 agrees at 10 bases. The CDR3 has 15 amino acids. Per the germline V gene, CDR1 is SGHRS and CDR2 is YFSETQ. The J segment lost 2 bases and the V segment lost 3 bases, leaving 4 bases of the junction unmatched. The chain's CDR3 is CASSWTGGSNYGYTF. The CDR3 nucleotides read TGCGCCAGCAGCTGGACAGGGGGATCGAACTATGGCTACACCTTC.

This clonotype was detected ten times or more. This chain uses TRBV12-3 or TRBV12-4 with TRBJ2-2; TRBD2 might be the D (6 bases). The CDR3 has 14 amino acids. With 5 bases removed from V and 2 bases from J, the gap between germline ends came to 9 bases. The CDR3 sequence: CASSGTANTGELFF. CDR3 coding DNA: TGTGCCAGCAGTGGGACTGCCAACACCGGGGAGCTGTTTTTT.

To note about this clonotype: It may be a read error: a sequence one base away is much more abundant. This rearrangement joins TRBV5-6 to TRBJ1-2; D remains ambiguous. CDR1 and CDR2 (germline): SGHDT, YYEEEE. V was trimmed by 6 bases and J by 0 bases, leaving 12 bases between them. This CDR3 is built from 14 residues. CDR3 coding DNA: TGTGCCAGCAACAAAAGTCGAGCTAACTATGGCTACACCTTC. Its protein is CASNKSRANYGYTF.

Many counts were recorded for this clonotype. The rearrangement links TRBV2 to TRBJ1-5, with D perhaps TRBD1 (6 bases). From germline, CDR1 is SNHLY and CDR2 FYNNEI. This CDR3 is 15 amino acids long. Trimming removed 8 bases from V and 5 bases from J, with 19 bases in between. The CDR3 reads CASWGPGREDQPQHF. The DNA for the CDR3 is TGTGCCAGCTGGGGGCCAGGGCGGGAGGATCAGCCCCAGCATTTT.

There are many counts of this clonotype. The chain joins TRBV12-3 or TRBV12-4 to TRBJ2-1; D perhaps matches TRBD2 (6 bases). The CDR3 runs to 15 residues. The V end lost 5 bases, the J end lost 6 bases, and 17 bases lay between the germline ends. The DNA of the CDR3 is TGTGCCAGCAGTGGGGGGTTAGGATGGGGCAATGAGCAGTTCTTC. Translation gives CASSGGLGWGNEQFF.